A single sample gave rise to the 12 T cell receptor beta chains below, sequenced in a study of lung T cells in sarcoidosis with Löfgren's syndrome. TCRdb recomputed calls from the reads with MiXCR, one row per CDR3 protein. Of approximately 1,100 distinct CDR3 sequences listed, about 28% are singletons. Sequencing was done on a sample of CD4+ T cells from PBMCs. These TCRs come from a human donor with sarcoidosis (Löfgren's syndrome or another form), or a control subject (not recorded which).

Sample share makes this clonotype medium-sized. The rearrangement links TRBV2 to TRBJ2-1; the match to TRBD1 covers 11 bases. V trimming: 5 bases; J trimming: 7 bases; junction bases outside the gene matches: 7. The length of the CDR3 is 15 residues. The germline V gene has CDR1 SNHLY and CDR2 FYNNEI. The CDR3 region is CASSRFGTGGNEQFF. The CDR3 DNA is TGTGCCAGCAGTCGCTTCGGGACAGGGGGGAATGAGCAGTTCTTC.

Within the sample, this clonotype is large. The chain couples TRBV2 to TRBJ2-1, with TRBD1 matching 10 bases. Germline CDR1 is SNHLY and CDR2 is FYNNEI. This CDR3 is 12 amino acids long. The junction had 5 bases not matched to a gene; V was cut back by 6 bases and J by 12 bases. The CDR3 sequence: CASRTGGAVQFF. CDR3 in DNA: TGTGCCAGCAGGACAGGGGGCGCGGTGCAGTTCTTC.

This clonotype counts as medium-sized. The rearrangement joins TRBV10-3 to TRBJ2-3; TRBD2 aligns across 12 bases. The CDR3 length is 14 residues. The junction had 8 bases not matched to a gene; V was cut back by 10 bases and J by 6 bases. Per germline, CDR1 ENHRY and CDR2 SYGVKD. In DNA, the CDR3 is TGTGCCACCGCTAAGACTAGCGGGGGTGATACGCAGTATTTT. Protein sequence: CATAKTSGGDTQYF.

The chain combines TRBV20-1 with TRBJ1-5, with TRBD1 as a possible D gene (6 bases). Germline V gene sequence: CDR1 DFQATT, CDR2 SNEGSKA (reference sequence). CDR3 size: 16 residues. V was cut by 3 bases and J by 6 bases, with 21 bases left in between. For the CDR3, the DNA is TGCAGTGCTAGTAGGGGGGCGAGCAGTCTTGGTCAGCCCCAGCATTTT. It codes for CSASRGASSLGQPQHF.

This clonotype has a count of ten or more. Possible read error: a much larger clone is one base away. This sequence joins TRBV11-3 and TRBJ2-3; 8 bases are shared with TRBD1. In germline, CDR1 is SGHNT, CDR2 YENEEA. The J segment lost 6 bases and the V segment lost 4 bases, leaving 9 bases of the junction unmatched. The CDR3 runs 15 residues. Here the CDR3 reads CASSSGQGSGDTQYF. DNA for the CDR3: TGTGCCAGCAGCTCAGGACAGGGCTCTGGGGATACGCAGTATTTT.

Relative to its sample, this clonotype is medium-sized. This chain uses TRBV4-1 with TRBJ1-2; D ambiguous. Trimming left V 0 bases short and J 2 bases short, with 7 bases between. CDR1 is MGHRA, CDR2 YSYEKL, per germline. The CDR3 consists of 14 residues. This CDR3 reads CASSQEELNYGYTF. DNA of the CDR3: TGCGCCAGCAGCCAAGAGGAGCTAAACTATGGCTACACCTTC.

Sample share makes this clonotype medium-sized (0.01 to 0.1%). This could be a read error, since a much larger clone is one nucleotide away. V and J are TRBV4-3 and TRBJ2-1, with a possible D match to TRBD1 (6 bases). The ends were cut back, 1 base at V and 8 bases at J, with 15 bases in the middle. This CDR3 has 15 residues. Germline-derived CDR1 and CDR2 are LGHNA and YSLEER. The CDR3: CASSQAATGRDEQFF. The CDR3 DNA sequence: TGCGCCAGCAGCCAAGCGGCGACAGGTCGCGATGAGCAGTTCTTC.

This clonotype counts as medium-sized. The chain links TRBV15 to TRBJ2-3; 12 nucleotides line up with TRBD2. Germline CDR1 reads LNHNV; CDR2 reads YYDKDF (reference sequence). With V trimmed by 0 bases and J by 5 bases, 6 bases remained unmatched. The CDR3 consists of 17 residues. The CDR3: CATSRDLLAGGRDTQYF. CDR3 in DNA: TGTGCCACCAGCAGAGATCTCCTAGCGGGGGGGCGAGATACGCAGTATTTT.

This clonotype is labeled medium-sized (0.01 to 0.1%). The chain combines TRBV28 with TRBJ2-7; TRBD1 or TRBD2 may be the D gene (6 bases each). CDR1 is MDHEN and CDR2 is SYDVKM in the germline V gene. Deletions cut 5 bases from V and 0 bases from J, with 11 bases between. The CDR3 totals 14 residues. Here the CDR3 DNA reads TGTGCCAGCAGTATAGGAGGGGGCTCCTACGAGCAGTACTTC. This translates into CASSIGGGSYEQYF.

By sample fraction, this clonotype is large. V and J are TRBV4-3 and TRBJ2-7; 12 bases agree with TRBD2. Germline CDR1 is LGHNA and CDR2 is YSLEER. The junction had 3 bases not matched to a gene; V was cut back by 0 bases and J by 6 bases. The CDR3 is made up of 15 amino acids. The CDR3 region has the DNA TGCGCCAGCAGCCAAGATAGGACTAGCGGGGCCGAGCAGTACTTC. Protein product: CASSQDRTSGAEQYF.

This chain joins TRBV4-2 and TRBJ2-1; D ambiguous. This CDR3 region has 13 residues. Germline CDR1 LGHNA, CDR2 YNFKEQ. Deletions cut 4 bases from V and 5 bases from J, with 9 bases between. CDR3 DNA: TGTGCCAGCAGCCGAGGTATCCACAATGAGCAGTTCTTC. Its protein product is CASSRGIHNEQFF.

This clonotype is medium-sized in the sample. The CDR3 DNA sequence: TGTGCCAGCAGCCCTCCTGTAAGGTCTGGGGAGCTGTTTTTT. Protein product: CASSPPVRSGELFF. The chain has TRBV12-3 or TRBV12-4 and TRBJ2-2; D gene unclear. The CDR3 is 14 residues long. V was trimmed by 6 bases and J by 8 bases, leaving 16 bases between them.